The 31 T cell receptor beta chains below were found in one sample sequenced in a study of CD8 T cells in Susac syndrome. It was with random hexamers that roughly 0.5 to 1 ug RNA was reverse transcribed. TCRdb called the immunoSEQ multiplex PCR reads again in MiXCR, with one record for every CDR3 protein. Of about 290,000 distinct CDR3 sequences in the sample, approximately 85% were seen once. Source material: CD8+ T cells from PBMCs. The receptors originated from a human donor with multiple sclerosis.

CDR3 coding DNA: TGTGCCTGGAGTCAGGACGGTAACACTGAAGCTTTCTTT. Amino acids: CAWSQDGNTEAFF. V usage is TRBV30 and J usage is TRBJ1-1; D not resolved. Between the trimmed V and J ends, which lost 2 bases and 2 bases, there was a span of 9 bases. From germline, CDR1 is GTSNPN and CDR2 SVGIG (reference sequence). The CDR3 runs 13 residues.

Only one count was recorded for this clonotype. The V and J genes are TRBV11-2 and TRBJ2-7; possibly TRBD1 for D (6 bases). The length of the CDR3 is 15 residues. The V gene's germline CDR1 is SGHAT and CDR2 FQNNGV. Between the trimmed V and J ends, which lost 5 bases and 1 base, there was a span of 15 bases. The CDR3 DNA reads TGTGCCAGCAGCCCCCTTCCGGACAGTTCCTACGAGCAGTACTTC. This gives the protein CASSPLPDSSYEQYF.

In this sample, this clonotype turned up a few times. This chain uses TRBV4-1 with TRBJ2-2; no clear D gene. The V gene's germline CDR1 is MGHRA and CDR2 YSYEKL. The CDR3 has 11 amino acids. V lost 0 bases and J lost 11, with 4 bases in between. The CDR3 nucleotides read TGCGCCAGCAGCCAAGAGGGAGAGCTGTTTTTT. It encodes CASSQEGELFF.

The rearrangement links TRBV4-3 to TRBJ1-1; D is possibly TRBD1 (5 bases). This CDR3 spans 18 amino acids. V lost 0 bases to trimming and J lost 7 bases, with 24 bases between them. Looked up from germline, CDR1 is LGHNA and CDR2 is YSLEER. The DNA for the CDR3 is TGCGCCAGCAGCCAAGACGCAAGGAACTCTGGGGGGGTCATTGAAGCTTTCTTT. It translates to CASSQDARNSGGVIEAFF.

This clonotype is a singleton in its sample. This chain uses TRBV28 with TRBJ2-7; TRBD2 is a possible D gene (6 bases). This CDR3 comprises 15 residues. With 5 bases removed from V and 2 bases from J, the gap between germline ends came to 16 bases. The germline V gene has CDR1 MDHEN and CDR2 SYDVKM. Here the CDR3 DNA reads TGTGCCAGCAGTGACCGGGACTCCCTGGCCTACGAGCAGTACTTC. Its protein product is CASSDRDSLAYEQYF.

The chain is built from TRBV6-2 or TRBV6-3 and TRBJ1-2; 9 bases are shared with TRBD1. Trimming removed 6 bases from V and 12 bases from J; junction bases left unmatched: 8. This CDR3 has 12 amino acids. Germline V gives CDR1 MNHEY, CDR2 SVGEGT. The CDR3 DNA follows: TGTGCCAGCAGAGTCGGACAGGGGCTCCACACCTTC. It translates to CASRVGQGLHTF.

The chain is built from TRBV19 and TRBJ2-3; no definite D call. CDR1 and CDR2 (germline): LNHDA, SQIVND (reference sequence). The length of the CDR3 is 13 residues. With 3 bases removed from V and 4 bases from J, the gap between germline ends came to 8 bases. The CDR3 DNA is TGTGCCAGTAGTATCGGGCGTTCAGATACGCAGTATTTT. This encodes CASSIGRSDTQYF.

The chain joins TRBV28 to TRBJ1-1; D is possibly TRBD1 (6 bases). Trimming left V 2 bases short and J 11 bases short, with 12 bases between. The CDR3 is 12 amino acids. The germline CDR1 and CDR2 sequences are MDHEN and SYDVKM. CDR3 in amino acids: CASSLTGGGAFF. CDR3 coding DNA: TGTGCCAGCAGTTTAACGGGCGGGGGCGCTTTCTTT.

The chain recombines TRBV29-1 with TRBJ2-5; D call uncertain. From germline, CDR1 is SQVTM and CDR2 ANQGSEA. V lost 1 base and J lost 4, with 10 bases in between. This CDR3 comprises 13 residues. CDR3 in amino acids: CSVEGVLSETQYF. DNA for the CDR3: TGCAGCGTTGAAGGAGTCCTTTCAGAGACCCAGTACTTC.

The V gene is TRBV20-1, the J gene TRBJ2-1, with 8 nucleotides matching TRBD2. CDR1 is DFQATT and CDR2 is SNEGSKA in the germline V gene (reference sequence). CDR3 length equals 16 residues. V lost 2 bases and J lost 12; bases outside the gene matches: 18. CDR3 region: CSARPSGSRKGPWQFF. The CDR3 coding sequence is TGCAGTGCTAGACCCAGCGGGAGTCGAAAGGGGCCGTGGCAGTTCTTC.

The gene calls are TRBV28 and TRBJ2-7; 9 bases match TRBD1. The CDR3 is 16 residues long. The V gene end was trimmed by 3 bases and the J gene end by 1 base; junction bases not matched to a gene: 7. The germline gives CDR1 MDHEN, CDR2 SYDVKM. The DNA of the CDR3 is TGTGCCAGCAGTTTCCCGGGACAGGGAGGATCCTACGAGCAGTACTTC. It specifies CASSFPGQGGSYEQYF.

The V and J genes are TRBV27 and TRBJ1-2; D possibly corresponds to TRBD1 (6 bases). The CDR3 loop spans 13 amino acids. Per the germline V gene, CDR1 is MNHEY and CDR2 is SMNVEV (reference sequence). Trimming shortened V by 5 bases and J by 6 bases, and 13 bases separated the two germline ends. The CDR3 region is CASSTEGVDGYTF. CDR3 DNA sequence: TGTGCCAGCAGTACCGAGGGGGTCGATGGCTACACCTTC.

V usage is TRBV4-1 and J usage is TRBJ1-2, with a weak D call TRBD1 (5 bases). Germline V gene lookup returns CDR1 MGHRA and CDR2 YSYEKL. The CDR3 extends over 16 amino acids. V shed 1 base and J shed 2 bases, with 14 bases lying between them. The CDR3 here is CASSQGHGTLNYGYTF. In nucleotides, the CDR3 is TGCGCCAGCAGCCAAGGGCACGGGACTCTGAACTATGGCTACACCTTC.

This clonotype appeared once. The V and J genes are TRBV7-9 and TRBJ2-2; no clear D gene. Germline V gene data show CDR1 as SEHNR and CDR2 as FQNEAQ (reference sequence). The CDR3 sequence is 13 residues long. The germline V and J ends were trimmed by 6 bases and 7 bases, with 12 bases remaining between them. The CDR3: CASRPPEFGELFF. CDR3 nucleotide sequence: TGTGCCAGCAGGCCCCCGGAGTTCGGGGAGCTGTTTTTT.

The chain links TRBV27 to TRBJ2-2; D not resolved. The CDR3 has 16 residues. Trimming pared 3 bases from V and 2 bases from J, leaving 13 bases between. The germline V gene encodes CDR1 MNHEY and CDR2 SMNVEV (reference sequence). CDR3: CASSFFGFGNTGELFF. The CDR3 DNA is TGTGCCAGCAGTTTTTTTGGCTTTGGCAACACCGGGGAGCTGTTTTTT.

V and J are TRBV7-9 and TRBJ1-6, with D unclear. Trimming left V 1 base short and J 8 bases short, with 9 bases between. This CDR3 is 14 amino acids long. From germline, CDR1 is SEHNR and CDR2 FQNEAQ (reference sequence). CDR3 loop: CASSLGIGDSPLHF. In DNA, the CDR3 is TGTGCCAGCAGCTTAGGAATCGGCGATTCACCCCTCCACTTT. The whole variable domain, filled in from reference TRBV7-9 and TRBJ1-6, reads DTGVSQNPRHKITKRGQNVTFRCDPISEHNRLYWYRQTLGQGPEFLTYFQNEAQLEKSRLLSDRFSAERPKGSFSTLEIQRTEQGDSAMYLCASSLGIGDSPLHFGNGTRLTVT.

A single count supports this clonotype. The rearrangement joins TRBV7-9 to TRBJ1-4; D remains ambiguous. Trimming removed 4 bases from V and 0 bases from J, with 9 bases in between. CDR1 and CDR2 from the germline V gene are SEHNR and FQNEAQ (reference sequence). The CDR3 is 15 amino acids. CDR3 nucleotides: TGTGCCAGCAGCTCCCGATTAGCAACTAATGAAAAACTGTTTTTT. Translation gives CASSSRLATNEKLFF.

V and J are TRBV5-8 and TRBJ1-4, with a possible D match to TRBD1 (5 bases). V lost 0 bases to trimming and J lost 3 bases, with 9 bases between them. There are 15 residues in the CDR3. Germline assignment: CDR1 SGHTS and CDR2 YDEGEE. The chain's CDR3 is CASSLGDRANEKLFF. For the CDR3, the DNA is TGTGCCAGCAGCTTGGGAGACAGAGCTAATGAAAAACTGTTTTTT.

The chain couples TRBV9 to TRBJ2-3; possible D gene TRBD2, 5 bases. Trimming left V 0 bases short and J 2 bases short, with 13 bases between. Germline CDR1 and CDR2: SGDLS and YYNGEE. The CDR3 is 16 amino acids. The CDR3 protein is CASSVGTRSITDTQYF. CDR3 DNA sequence: TGTGCCAGCAGCGTAGGGACTCGTTCTATCACAGATACGCAGTATTTT.

J is TRBJ2-1 and V is TRBV27; possibly TRBD1 for D (6 bases). Trimming took off 3 bases at V and 3 bases at J, with 12 bases between the two ends. Germline V CDR1 and CDR2: MNHEY, SMNVEV (reference sequence). The CDR3 covers 15 residues. CDR3 amino acids: CASSFSDSFYNEQFF. The CDR3 nucleotides are TGTGCCAGCAGTTTTTCGGACAGCTTCTACAATGAGCAGTTCTTC.

This chain joins TRBV30 and TRBJ2-7, with D perhaps TRBD2 (6 bases). Trimming took 0 bases from V and 0 from J, leaving 15 bases between them. The CDR3 sequence is 16 residues long. Per the germline V gene, CDR1 is GTSNPN and CDR2 is SVGIG (reference sequence). CDR3 region: CAWSVLAGLPSYEQYF. The CDR3 DNA sequence: TGTGCCTGGAGTGTACTTGCGGGGTTGCCCTCCTACGAGCAGTACTTC.

The chain has TRBV27 and TRBJ2-5; 7 positions agree with TRBD2. This CDR3 comprises 14 residues. From germline, CDR1 is MNHEY and CDR2 SMNVEV (reference sequence). Trimming cost V 8 bases and J 2 bases; bases outside gene matches: 8. The CDR3 DNA reads TGTGCCAGCTTCCTGCGGGGGATGCAAGAGACCCAGTACTTC. This translates into CASFLRGMQETQYF.

The CDR3 nucleotides are TGTGCCAGCAGTCCCAGTCGGGGCGAGCAGTACTTC. Amino acid sequence: CASSPSRGEQYF. The chain joins TRBV6-5 to TRBJ2-7, with D perhaps matching TRBD2 (5 bases). Trimming took off 5 bases at V and 6 bases at J, with 11 bases between the two ends. Germline-derived CDR1 and CDR2 are MNHEY and SVGAGI. The CDR3 loop spans 12 amino acids.

The chain employs TRBV14 and TRBJ1-2; TRBD1 matches 8 bases. The CDR3 has 15 amino acids. With V trimmed by 2 bases and J by 0 bases, 2 bases remained unmatched. Germline CDR1 SGHDN, CDR2 FVKESK. In DNA form, the CDR3 reads TGTGCCAGCAGCCAATCGGACAGGGCTAACTATGGCTACACCTTC. This translates into CASSQSDRANYGYTF.

The chain recombines TRBV27 with TRBJ1-5; possibly TRBD1 for D (5 bases). The CDR3 consists of 14 residues. The germline CDR1 and CDR2 sequences are MNHEY and SMNVEV (reference sequence). V shed 3 bases and J shed 3 bases, with 9 bases lying between them. CDR3 DNA sequence: TGTGCCAGCAGTTTGGGGGAAAACAATCAGCCCCAGCATTTT. It is translated as CASSLGENNQPQHF.

The V call is TRBV6-2 or TRBV6-3, the J call TRBJ2-1, with TRBD2 matching 8 bases. Per germline, CDR1 MNHEY and CDR2 SVGEGT. V gave up 7 bases and J gave up 5 bases; unmatched junction bases: 10. The CDR3 is 15 amino acids. Written as DNA, the CDR3 is TGTGCCAGCATCAAGCGGCTAGCGGGTGACAATGAGCAGTTCTTC. Protein: CASIKRLAGDNEQFF.

In this sample, this clonotype turned up once. This chain uses TRBV20-1 with TRBJ2-7, with D hard to call. V was pared by 5 bases and J by 1 base, with 12 bases between. Germline CDR1 is DFQATT and CDR2 is SNEGSKA (reference sequence). The CDR3 has 13 amino acids. The CDR3 spells CSAGYAESYEQYF. The CDR3 region has the DNA TGCAGTGCTGGCTATGCGGAGTCCTACGAGCAGTACTTC.

The rearrangement uses TRBV3-1 and TRBJ2-7; TRBD2 matches at 7 bases. Looked up from germline, CDR1 is LGHDT and CDR2 is YNNKEL (reference sequence). Trimming removed 2 bases from V and 1 base from J; junction bases left unmatched: 2. There are 14 residues in the CDR3. CDR3 residues: CASSQISGSYEQYF. In DNA form, the CDR3 reads TGTGCCAGCAGCCAAATTAGCGGGTCCTACGAGCAGTACTTC.

The chain couples TRBV27 to TRBJ2-7, with TRBD2 matching 10 bases. This CDR3 has 17 residues. V lost 6 bases and J lost 2; bases outside the gene matches: 13. Germline V gene sequence: CDR1 MNHEY, CDR2 SMNVEV (reference sequence). The CDR3 loop is CASRRTSAGGGTYEQYF. The CDR3 DNA sequence: TGTGCCAGCAGGCGAACCTCAGCGGGAGGGGGTACCTACGAGCAGTACTTC.

The V and J genes are TRBV20-1 and TRBJ2-7; perhaps TRBD2 as D (6 bases). The CDR3 has 16 amino acids. V was shortened by 0 bases and J by 4 bases, with 19 bases between the two germline ends. The germline CDR1 and CDR2 sequences are DFQATT and SNEGSKA (reference sequence). The CDR3 DNA sequence: TGCAGTGCTAGAGAATCGGGCGGGACCACCCTGTACGAGCAGTACTTC. It specifies CSARESGGTTLYEQYF.

This rearrangement joins TRBV7-2 to TRBJ2-1, with a weak D call TRBD2 (6 bases). Trimming took 7 bases from V and 2 from J, leaving 9 bases between them. Germline V CDR1 and CDR2: SGHTA, FQGNSA. The CDR3 is 13 residues long. This CDR3 is CASKRVAYNEQFF. The CDR3 DNA follows: TGTGCCAGCAAGCGGGTGGCCTACAATGAGCAGTTCTTC.